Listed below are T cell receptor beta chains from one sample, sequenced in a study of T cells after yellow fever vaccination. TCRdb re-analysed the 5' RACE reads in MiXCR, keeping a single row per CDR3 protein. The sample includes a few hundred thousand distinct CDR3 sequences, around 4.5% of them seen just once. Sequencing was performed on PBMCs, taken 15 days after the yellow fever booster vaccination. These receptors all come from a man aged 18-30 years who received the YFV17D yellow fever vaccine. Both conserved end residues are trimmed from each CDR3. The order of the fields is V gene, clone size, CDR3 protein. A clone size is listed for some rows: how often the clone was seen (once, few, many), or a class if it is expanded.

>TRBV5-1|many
ASSPTGLIYGYT
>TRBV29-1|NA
SVVYRAGYGYT
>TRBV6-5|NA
ASTLTVNTEAF
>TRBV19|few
ASSIGPGTPLH
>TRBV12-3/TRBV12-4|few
ASSLIYEGVNTEAF
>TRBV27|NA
ASSLSRGWIGGYT
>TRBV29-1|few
SVQVGASGEPYNEQF
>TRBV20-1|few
SARKPLFFQPQH
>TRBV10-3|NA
AISEGVETQF
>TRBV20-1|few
SAPNGLAESTDTQY
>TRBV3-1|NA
ASAGLAEDTQY
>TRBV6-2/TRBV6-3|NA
ASSYLAEQF
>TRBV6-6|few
ASSYNREVEQF
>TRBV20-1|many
SAFMDKYEQY
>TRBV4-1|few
ASSSTDTDTQY
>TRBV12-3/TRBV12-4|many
ASIHPRVNTEAF
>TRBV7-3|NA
ASSLIERGSYNEQF
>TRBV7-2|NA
ASSLAASGVRLQY
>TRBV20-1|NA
SARSDLGEKLF
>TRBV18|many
ASSTYTGELF
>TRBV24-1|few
ATSDPTKGLETQY
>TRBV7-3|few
ASSSLAGGRNEQF
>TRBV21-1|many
ASSKESISGGNTDTQY
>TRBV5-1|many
ASSLDGTDTQY
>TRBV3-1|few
ASSQGLDSLSTEAF
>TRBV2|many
ASSDSAYYGYT
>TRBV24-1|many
ATSDPAGETQY
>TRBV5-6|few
ASSLVHYTDTQY
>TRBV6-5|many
ASSLDRGWTEAF
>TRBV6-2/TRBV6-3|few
ASQPGTGQPQH
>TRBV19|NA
ASSMGISNQPQH
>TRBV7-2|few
ASSSQRGRGTEAF
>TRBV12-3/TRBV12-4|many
ASSFSGEKLF
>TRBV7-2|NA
ASRSQGNSPLH
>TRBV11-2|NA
ASSLGTGKDYEQY
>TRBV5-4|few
ASRYTGQGDYEAF
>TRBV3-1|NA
ASSSLGPMNSPLH
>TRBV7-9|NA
ASSSTGGTDAF
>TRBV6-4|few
ARRYQPQH
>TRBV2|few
ASSRIRELF
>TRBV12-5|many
ASGSTGTEAF
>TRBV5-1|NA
ASSLSLGYNEQF
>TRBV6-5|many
ASSYTSRRAQY
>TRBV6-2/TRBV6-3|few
ASRWEGGNQPQH
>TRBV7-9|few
ASSSRDSRRDWANVLT
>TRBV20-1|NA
SASLTGGVEQF
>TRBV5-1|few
ASSLDPGLLRRTYEQY
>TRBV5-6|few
ASSEDRGRVYGYT
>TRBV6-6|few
ASSPLAAGNTIY